A selection of T cell receptor beta chains follows, all from one sample in a study of spatial heterogeneity in lung cancer. TCRdb used MiXCR to reprocess the 5' RACE reads, holding one entry per CDR3 protein. The sample yields fewer than 7,000 distinct CDR3 sequences, about 14% seen once. The starting material was lung tumor tissue, obtained at surgery. The source is a male donor with early-stage non-small cell lung cancer. Each CDR3 is given without its conserved first and last residue. The order of the fields is J gene, CDR3 length, V gene, CDR3 protein.

j_call: TRBJ2-1
cdr3_length: 9
v_call: TRBV4-3
cdr3_aa: ASSQGYEQF

j_call: TRBJ2-1
cdr3_length: 13
v_call: TRBV5-1
cdr3_aa: ASSLSGRALDEQF

j_call: TRBJ1-6
cdr3_length: 12
v_call: TRBV7-2
cdr3_aa: ASRRQGTGSPLH

j_call: TRBJ1-6
cdr3_length: 11
v_call: TRBV5-1
cdr3_aa: ASSPDSNSPLH

j_call: TRBJ1-3
cdr3_length: 11
v_call: TRBV9
cdr3_aa: ASSSSSGNTIY

j_call: TRBJ2-3
cdr3_length: 11
v_call: TRBV5-4
cdr3_aa: ASSPRRTDTQY

j_call: TRBJ1-1
cdr3_length: 11
v_call: TRBV30
cdr3_aa: AWSVTVNTEAF

j_call: TRBJ2-3
cdr3_length: 11
v_call: TRBV4-2
cdr3_aa: ASSQRTADTQY

j_call: TRBJ1-1
cdr3_length: 13
v_call: TRBV18
cdr3_aa: ASSPPYRANTEAF

j_call: TRBJ2-1
cdr3_length: 13
v_call: TRBV12-3/TRBV12-4
cdr3_aa: ASSLGYWGNNEQF

j_call: TRBJ1-2
cdr3_length: 12
v_call: TRBV6-5
cdr3_aa: ASSYLDGTGGYT

j_call: TRBJ1-4
cdr3_length: 14
v_call: TRBV5-1
cdr3_aa: ASSLEPTTGGEKLF

j_call: TRBJ1-5
cdr3_length: 15
v_call: TRBV5-8
cdr3_aa: ASSLGLGDWSNQPQH

j_call: TRBJ1-2
cdr3_length: 11
v_call: TRBV20-1
cdr3_aa: SARGDTDHGYT

j_call: TRBJ2-2
cdr3_length: 14
v_call: TRBV12-3/TRBV12-4
cdr3_aa: ASIQMGLAGSGELF

j_call: TRBJ2-1
cdr3_length: 11
v_call: TRBV4-2
cdr3_aa: ASSLSGRNEQF

j_call: TRBJ2-5
cdr3_length: 11
v_call: TRBV7-8
cdr3_aa: ASSPTRAETQY

j_call: TRBJ1-1
cdr3_length: 11
v_call: TRBV5-4
cdr3_aa: ASSFPQNTEAF

j_call: TRBJ2-3
cdr3_length: 13
v_call: TRBV4-2
cdr3_aa: ASSPTRVSTDTQY

j_call: TRBJ2-7
cdr3_length: 13
v_call: TRBV6-2/TRBV6-3
cdr3_aa: ASSYRPGHPYEQY

j_call: TRBJ1-1
cdr3_length: 12
v_call: TRBV20-1
cdr3_aa: SARSPGARTEAF

j_call: TRBJ1-1
cdr3_length: 12
v_call: TRBV11-2
cdr3_aa: ASSLGGTGGTTF

j_call: TRBJ1-2
cdr3_length: 14
v_call: TRBV6-2/TRBV6-3
cdr3_aa: ASRGLGQSQRYGYT

j_call: TRBJ1-1
cdr3_length: 13
v_call: TRBV7-2
cdr3_aa: ASRSSWGGRTEAF

j_call: TRBJ2-1
cdr3_length: 17
v_call: TRBV5-1
cdr3_aa: ASSPGLAGGVQTDNEQF

j_call: TRBJ1-5
cdr3_length: 10
v_call: TRBV7-2
cdr3_aa: ASSPPRGPQH

j_call: TRBJ2-7
cdr3_length: 11
v_call: TRBV15
cdr3_aa: ATSRTRQYEQY

j_call: TRBJ1-6
cdr3_length: 13
v_call: TRBV9
cdr3_aa: ASSLSGGNNSPLH

j_call: TRBJ2-1
cdr3_length: 11
v_call: TRBV6-2/TRBV6-3
cdr3_aa: ASSYGTHGEQF

j_call: TRBJ2-1
cdr3_length: 10
v_call: TRBV4-2
cdr3_aa: ASSQGPDEQF